Shown below are 21 T cell receptor beta chains from a single sample sequenced in a study of regulatory T cells in long-lasting Graves disease. This sample's time point: persistent/refractory GD, antithyroid drugs over 5 years with positive TRAb. RNA isolated from PBMCs was used to make the TCR library. Through Arm-PCR of CDR3 regions and iRepertoire HTBI primers, TCR beta libraries were built. TCRdb reprocessed the multiplex PCR reads via MiXCR and lists one record per CDR3 protein. The profile shows about 400,000 distinct CDR3 sequences, more than 20% of them singletons. Sample: peripheral blood mononuclear cells (PBMCs), taken when the disease was refractory, from a patient treated with antithyroid drugs. The receptor source for this set is a female donor with Graves disease.

This clonotype was detected only a few times. This chain links TRBV7-2 with TRBJ1-1; D is ambiguous. The CDR3 runs to 15 residues. The germline V gene has CDR1 SGHTA and CDR2 FQGNSA. The V gene lost 5 bases and the J gene lost 6 bases, with 19 bases spanning the gap. CDR3 amino acids: CASSPRRDTNAEAFF. The CDR3 DNA follows: TGTGCCAGCAGCCCTCGGAGGGATACCAACGCTGAAGCTTTCTTT.

This clonotype has ten or more counts. The chain employs TRBV4-1 and TRBJ2-5, with D perhaps matching TRBD2 (5 bases). Germline V gene data show CDR1 as MGHRA and CDR2 as YSYEKL. The CDR3 extends over 16 amino acids. The V gene lost 4 bases and the J gene lost 2 bases, with 17 bases spanning the gap. In nucleotides, the CDR3 is TGCGCCAGCAGCCCACATGGCAGTTCGGGGCAAGAGACCCAGTACTTC. Residues: CASSPHGSSGQETQYF.

This chain connects TRBV14 to TRBJ2-7, with 9 nucleotides matching TRBD1. The CDR3 loop spans 15 amino acids. The germline CDR1 and CDR2 sequences are SGHDN and FVKESK. V lost 5 bases and J lost 1; bases outside the gene matches: 6. The CDR3 sequence is CASSDGTGSSYEQYF. In DNA, the CDR3 is TGTGCCAGCAGCGACGGGACAGGGTCTTCCTACGAGCAGTACTTC.

This clonotype has more than one count but fewer than ten. This chain uses TRBV27 with TRBJ2-7; either TRBD1 or TRBD2 may fit D (7 bases each). V shed 1 base and J shed 3 bases, with 25 bases lying between them. CDR3 length: 19 amino acids. Germline CDR1 reads MNHEY; CDR2 reads SMNVEV (reference sequence). The CDR3 spells CASSLLGPGRGRGHYEQYF. The CDR3 DNA is TGTGCCAGCAGTTTATTGGGCCCGGGAAGAGGGAGGGGGCACTACGAGCAGTACTTC.

This clonotype was seen ten or more times. V is TRBV7-8 and J is TRBJ1-2; 9 bases agree with TRBD1. The CDR3 loop spans 16 amino acids. V lost 2 bases and J lost 3; bases outside the gene matches: 7. Germline V gene sequence: CDR1 SGHVS, CDR2 FQNEAQ. CDR3: CASSLKGQGSDYGYTF. The CDR3 bases are TGTGCCAGCAGCTTAAAGGGACAGGGATCAGACTATGGCTACACCTTC.

The J gene is TRBJ2-7, the V gene TRBV7-9, with 10 positions matching TRBD2. Germline CDR1 reads SEHNR; CDR2 reads FQNEAQ (reference sequence). The CDR3 runs to 14 residues. V gave up 5 bases and J gave up 4 bases; unmatched junction bases: 5. Written as DNA, the CDR3 is TGTGCCAGCAGCGACATAGCGGGAGGATACGAGCAGTACTTC. This gives the protein CASSDIAGGYEQYF.

This clonotype was counted only a few times. The genes are TRBV29-1 and TRBJ2-7; 8 nucleotides agree with TRBD2. CDR1 is SQVTM, CDR2 ANQGSEA, per germline. V was clipped by 2 bases and J by 0 bases; unmatched bases: 6. This CDR3 is built from 15 residues. CDR3 residues: CSVEYTSGSSYEQYF. For the CDR3, the DNA is TGCAGCGTTGAATATACTAGCGGAAGCTCCTACGAGCAGTACTTC.

Details on this clonotype: This may arise from a read error, as a much more abundant clone is one base away. The chain couples TRBV6-1 to TRBJ1-1, with D unclear. Germline V gene sequence: CDR1 MNHNS, CDR2 SASEGT. CDR3 size: 13 residues. V was clipped by 10 bases and J by 11 bases, with 23 bases between them. Written as DNA, the CDR3 is TGTGCCACCATTTCGGCATCCACGATATCCGCTTTCTTT. Its protein is CATISASTISAFF.

This clonotype was seen ten or more times. The chain recombines TRBV3-1 with TRBJ2-7, with 8 positions matching TRBD1. This CDR3 spans 15 amino acids. CDR1 LGHDT and CDR2 YNNKEL come from the germline V gene (reference sequence). The V and J ends lost 4 bases and 4 bases, in that order; junction bases with no gene match: 9. Written as DNA, the CDR3 is TGTGCCAGCAGCCTACTACAGGGGGATGGTTACGAGCAGTACTTC. Amino acid sequence: CASSLLQGDGYEQYF.

This clonotype was detected many times. The chain carries TRBV28 and TRBJ1-4; D uncertain. The V gene's germline CDR1 is MDHEN and CDR2 SYDVKM. This CDR3 is 17 amino acids long. The V end lost 6 bases, the J end lost 0 bases, and 17 bases lay between the germline ends. The CDR3 spells CASRSPEGVSTNEKLFF. CDR3 DNA: TGTGCCAGCAGGTCCCCGGAGGGCGTCTCAACTAATGAAAAACTGTTTTTT.

This clonotype was detected only a few times. This chain uses TRBV28 with TRBJ2-3; D gene ambiguous. CDR1 is MDHEN and CDR2 is SYDVKM in the germline V gene. There are 13 residues in the CDR3. V lost 3 bases and J lost 3, with 7 bases in between. The CDR3 loop is CASSLRVTDTQYF. The CDR3 region has the DNA TGTGCCAGCAGTTTGCGTGTTACAGATACGCAGTATTTT.

This clonotype has a handful of counts. The CDR3 region is CASNAYEQYF. The CDR3 DNA reads as TGTGCCAGCAACGCATACGAGCAGTACTTC. This rearrangement joins TRBV6-1 to TRBJ2-7; D remains ambiguous. V was cut by 7 bases and J by 4 bases, with 5 bases left in between. The CDR3 is 10 amino acids. Per the germline V gene, CDR1 is MNHNS and CDR2 is SASEGT.

This clonotype was picked up many times. The chain links TRBV27 to TRBJ2-6; D not certain. Looked up from germline, CDR1 is MNHEY and CDR2 is SMNVEV (reference sequence). V lost 3 bases and J lost 1, with 4 bases in between. The CDR3 runs to 14 residues. In nucleotides, the CDR3 is TGTGCCAGCAGTTTTTTTTCTGGGGCCAACGTCCTGACTTTC. This encodes CASSFFSGANVLTF.

This clonotype has ten or more counts. The chain uses TRBV7-2 and TRBJ2-7; D may be TRBD1 (6 bases). The V and J ends lost 3 bases and 0 bases respectively, with 9 bases between them. The CDR3 sequence is 14 residues long. In germline, CDR1 is SGHTA, CDR2 FQGNSA. DNA of the CDR3: TGTGCCAGCAGCTTGACAGGAAGCTCCTACGAGCAGTACTTC. It encodes CASSLTGSSYEQYF.

The chain uses TRBV6-2 or TRBV6-3 and TRBJ1-1; D is undetermined. CDR3 length: 15 residues. The V gene's germline CDR1 is MNHEY and CDR2 SVGEGT. Trimming took 5 bases from V and 4 from J, leaving 17 bases between them. CDR3 sequence reads: CASSHQIRALTEAFF. In nucleotides, the CDR3 is TGTGCCAGCAGTCACCAAATCCGGGCCCTCACTGAAGCTTTCTTT.

Details on this clonotype: This could be a read error, since a much larger clone is one nucleotide away. This rearrangement joins TRBV2 to TRBJ2-7; D is uncertain. The CDR3 runs 11 residues. Germline values: CDR1 SNHLY, CDR2 FYNNEI. CDR3 amino acids: CASSGAYKQYF. The CDR3 nucleotides are TGTGCCAGCAGTGGGGCCTACAAGCAGTACTTC.

The genes are TRBV20-1 and TRBJ1-1; D gene ambiguous. Germline-derived CDR1 and CDR2 are DFQATT and SNEGSKA (reference sequence). The V end lost 0 bases, the J end lost 3 bases, and 8 bases lay between the germline ends. There are 13 residues in the CDR3. CDR3 nucleotide sequence: TGCAGTGCTAGAGACAGGATGGACACTGAAGCTTTCTTT. Translating gives CSARDRMDTEAFF.

This clonotype was counted ten times or more. CDR3 residues: CASSLDYEETQYF. CDR3 in DNA: TGTGCCAGCAGTCTGGACTACGAAGAGACCCAGTACTTC. The chain is built from TRBV12-3 or TRBV12-4 and TRBJ2-5; possible D gene TRBD2, 6 bases. The CDR3 is 13 amino acids. V was cut by 5 bases and J by 3 bases, with 10 bases left in between.

For this clonotype: A read error may explain this, as a much larger clone is one base away. As the CDR3 is not closed by the conserved phenylalanine or tryptophan, this likely results from a read error. The CDR3 protein is CASSLRNQETQYL. The CDR3 nucleotides are TGTGCCAGCAGCTTGAGGAACCAAGAGACCCAGTACCTC. V usage is TRBV5-5 and J usage is TRBJ2-5; D unresolved. The CDR3 has 13 residues. Germline V lookup: CDR1 SGHKS, CDR2 YYEKEE (reference sequence). Trimming removed 1 base at V and 0 bases at J, with 4 bases between.

The V gene is TRBV30, the J gene TRBJ1-1; perhaps TRBD1 as D (6 bases). This CDR3 has 13 amino acids. With 2 bases removed from V and 3 bases from J, the gap between germline ends came to 10 bases. CDR1 and CDR2 from the germline V gene are GTSNPN and SVGIG (reference sequence). CDR3: CAWSWGAHTEAFF. In nucleotides, the CDR3 is TGTGCCTGGAGTTGGGGGGCGCACACTGAAGCTTTCTTT.

This chain links TRBV6-1 with TRBJ1-2, with TRBD1 as a possible D gene (5 bases). Deletions cut 6 bases from V and 0 bases from J, with 17 bases between. The CDR3 spans 16 residues. From germline, CDR1 is MNHNS and CDR2 SASEGT. The CDR3, as DNA: TGTGCCAGCAGCCCAGGGACTATCCTAGCTAACTATGGCTACACCTTC. This sequence encodes CASSPGTILANYGYTF.